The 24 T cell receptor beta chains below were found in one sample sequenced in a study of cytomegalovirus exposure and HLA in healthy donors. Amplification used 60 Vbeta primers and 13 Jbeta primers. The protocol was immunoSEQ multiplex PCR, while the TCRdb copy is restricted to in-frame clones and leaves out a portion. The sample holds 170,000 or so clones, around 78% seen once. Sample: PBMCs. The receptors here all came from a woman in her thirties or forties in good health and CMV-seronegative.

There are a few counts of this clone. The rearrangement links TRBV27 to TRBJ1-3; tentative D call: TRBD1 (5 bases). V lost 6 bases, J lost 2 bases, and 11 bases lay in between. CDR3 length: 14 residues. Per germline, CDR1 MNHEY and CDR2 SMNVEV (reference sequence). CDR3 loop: CASSPTVTGNTIYF. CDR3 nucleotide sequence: TGTGCCAGCAGCCCGACAGTCACTGGAAACACCATATATTTT.

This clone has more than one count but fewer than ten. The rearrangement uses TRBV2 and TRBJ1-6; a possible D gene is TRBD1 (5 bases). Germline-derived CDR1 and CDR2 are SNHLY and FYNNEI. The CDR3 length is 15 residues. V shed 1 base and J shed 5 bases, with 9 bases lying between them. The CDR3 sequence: CASSEVRVNNSPLHF. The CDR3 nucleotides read TGTGCCAGCAGTGAAGTCAGGGTAAATAATTCACCCCTCCACTTT.

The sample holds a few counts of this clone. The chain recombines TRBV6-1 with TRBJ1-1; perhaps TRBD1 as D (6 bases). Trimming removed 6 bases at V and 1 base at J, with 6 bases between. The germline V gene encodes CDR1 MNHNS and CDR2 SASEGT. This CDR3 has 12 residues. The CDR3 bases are TGTGCCAGCAGGGGACAGAACACTGAAGCTTTCTTT. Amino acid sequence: CASRGQNTEAFF.

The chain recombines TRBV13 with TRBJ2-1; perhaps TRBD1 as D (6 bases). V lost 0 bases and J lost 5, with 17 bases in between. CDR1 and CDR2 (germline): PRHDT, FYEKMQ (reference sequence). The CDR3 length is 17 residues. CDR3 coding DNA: TGTGCCAGCAGCTTAGGAGGGGGACCACAGACCAACAATGAGCAGTTCTTC. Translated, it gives CASSLGGGPQTNNEQFF. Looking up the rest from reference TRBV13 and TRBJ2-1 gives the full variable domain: AAGVIQSPRHLIKEKRETATLKCYPIPRHDTVYWYQQGPGQDPQFLISFYEKMQSDKGSIPDRFSAQQFSDYHSELNMSSLELGDSALYFCASSLGGGPQTNNEQFFGPGTRLTVL.

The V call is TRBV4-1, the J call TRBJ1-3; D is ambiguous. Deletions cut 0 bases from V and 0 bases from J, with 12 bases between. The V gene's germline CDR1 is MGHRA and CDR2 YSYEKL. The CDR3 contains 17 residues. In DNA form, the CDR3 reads TGCGCCAGCAGCCAAGATTGGGCCCGCTCCTCTGGAAACACCATATATTTT. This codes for CASSQDWARSSGNTIYF.

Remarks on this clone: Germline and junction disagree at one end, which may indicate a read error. The CDR3 DNA is TGTTCCAGCAGCGAATATGGACAGCTTGGGGTCTTC. This encodes CSSSEYGQLGVF. The chain employs TRBV7-9 and TRBJ2-1, with D maybe TRBD1 (6 bases). Germline CDR1 and CDR2: SEHNR and FQNEAQ (reference sequence). CDR3 length equals 12 residues. Supplemented by reference TRBV7-9 and TRBJ2-1, the full variable domain reads DTGVSQNPRHKITKRGQNVTFRCDPISEHNRLYWYRQTLGQGPEFLTYFQNEAQLEKSRLLSDRFSAERPKGSFSTLEIQRTEQGDSAMYLCSSSEYGQLGVFGPGTRLTVL.

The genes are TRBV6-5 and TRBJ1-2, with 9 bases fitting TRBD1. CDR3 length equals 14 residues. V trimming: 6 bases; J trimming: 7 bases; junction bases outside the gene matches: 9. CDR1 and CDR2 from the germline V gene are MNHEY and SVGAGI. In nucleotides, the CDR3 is TGTGCCAGCAGCCTCCGACAGGGGGTGAGTGGCTACACCTTC. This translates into CASSLRQGVSGYTF.

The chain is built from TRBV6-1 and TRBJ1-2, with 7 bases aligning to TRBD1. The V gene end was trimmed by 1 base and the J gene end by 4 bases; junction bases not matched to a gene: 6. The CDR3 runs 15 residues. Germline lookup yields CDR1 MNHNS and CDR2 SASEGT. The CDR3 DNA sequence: TGTGCCAGCAGTGAAGGACAGGGTCTAGGCTATGGCTACACCTTC. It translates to CASSEGQGLGYGYTF.

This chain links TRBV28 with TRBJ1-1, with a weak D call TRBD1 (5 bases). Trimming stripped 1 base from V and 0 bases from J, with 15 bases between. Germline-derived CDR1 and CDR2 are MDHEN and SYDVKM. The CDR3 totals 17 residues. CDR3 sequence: CASSLLGFTGVNTEAFF. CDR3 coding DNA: TGTGCCAGCAGTTTATTGGGTTTTACAGGCGTGAACACTGAAGCTTTCTTT. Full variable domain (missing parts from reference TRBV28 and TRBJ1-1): DVKVTQSSRYLVKRTGEKVFLECVQDMDHENMFWYRQDPGLGLRLIYFSYDVKMKEKGDIPEGYSVSREKKERFSLILESASTNQTSMYLCASSLLGFTGVNTEAFFGQGTRLTVV.

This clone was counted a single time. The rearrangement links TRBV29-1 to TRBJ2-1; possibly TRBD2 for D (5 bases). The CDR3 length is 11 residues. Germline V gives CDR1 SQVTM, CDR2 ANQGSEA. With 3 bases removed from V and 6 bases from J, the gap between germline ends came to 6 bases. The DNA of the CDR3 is TGCAGCGTTGAGAGGGTCAATGAGCAGTTCTTC. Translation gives CSVERVNEQFF.

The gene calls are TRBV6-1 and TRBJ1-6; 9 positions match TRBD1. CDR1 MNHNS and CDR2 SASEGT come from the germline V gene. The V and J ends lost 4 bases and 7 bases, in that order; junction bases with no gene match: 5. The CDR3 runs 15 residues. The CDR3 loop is CASSGVGTGNSPLHF. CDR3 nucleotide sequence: TGTGCCAGCAGTGGCGTCGGGACAGGGAATTCACCCCTCCACTTT.

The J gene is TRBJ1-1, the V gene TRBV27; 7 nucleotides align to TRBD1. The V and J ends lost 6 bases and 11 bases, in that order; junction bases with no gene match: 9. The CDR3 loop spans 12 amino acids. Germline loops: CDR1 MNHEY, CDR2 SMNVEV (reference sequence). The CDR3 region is CASRIGQGVAFF. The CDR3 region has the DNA TGTGCCAGCAGGATAGGGCAGGGGGTGGCTTTCTTT.

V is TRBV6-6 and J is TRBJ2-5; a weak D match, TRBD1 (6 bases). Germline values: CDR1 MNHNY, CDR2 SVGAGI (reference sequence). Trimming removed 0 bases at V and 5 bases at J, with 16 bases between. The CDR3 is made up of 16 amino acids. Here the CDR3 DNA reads TGTGCCAGCAGTTACTCGATGGCAGGGGCCCGGGAGACCCAGTACTTC. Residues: CASSYSMAGARETQYF.

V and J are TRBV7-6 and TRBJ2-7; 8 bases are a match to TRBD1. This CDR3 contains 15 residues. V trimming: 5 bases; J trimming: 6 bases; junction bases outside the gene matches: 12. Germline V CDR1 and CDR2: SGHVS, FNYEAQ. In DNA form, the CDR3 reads TGTGCCAGCAGCCCGACAGGACAGGGTCTATCCGAGCAGTACTTC. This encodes CASSPTGQGLSEQYF.

The CDR3 DNA reads TGCGCCAGCAGCCAAGTGGGCAGGGGTTTAGGTGTGGAGACCCAGTACTTC. Translation: CASSQVGRGLGVETQYF. The J gene is TRBJ2-5, the V gene TRBV4-1; maybe TRBD1 (6 bases). CDR1 MGHRA and CDR2 YSYEKL come from the germline V gene. This CDR3 spans 17 amino acids. The V end was cut by 1 base, the J end by 5 bases, with 20 bases between.

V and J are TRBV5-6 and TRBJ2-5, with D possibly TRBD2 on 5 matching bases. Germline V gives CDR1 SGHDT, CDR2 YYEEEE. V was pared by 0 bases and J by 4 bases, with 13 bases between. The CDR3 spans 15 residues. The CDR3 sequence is CASSLAVGVSETQYF. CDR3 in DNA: TGTGCCAGCAGCTTGGCCGTCGGGGTTTCAGAGACCCAGTACTTC.

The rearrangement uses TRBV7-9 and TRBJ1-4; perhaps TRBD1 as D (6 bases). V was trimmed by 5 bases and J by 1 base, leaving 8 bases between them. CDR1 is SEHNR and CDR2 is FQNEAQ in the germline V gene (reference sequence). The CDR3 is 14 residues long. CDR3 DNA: TGTGCCAGCAGCCCAGGGGTAACTAATGAAAAACTGTTTTTT. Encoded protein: CASSPGVTNEKLFF.

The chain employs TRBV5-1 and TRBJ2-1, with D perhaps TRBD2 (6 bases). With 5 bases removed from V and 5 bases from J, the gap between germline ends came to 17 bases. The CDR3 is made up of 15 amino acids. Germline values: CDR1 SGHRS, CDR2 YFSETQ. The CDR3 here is CASSREGTANNEQFF. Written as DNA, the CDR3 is TGCGCCAGCAGTCGTGAAGGGACTGCGAACAATGAGCAGTTCTTC.

The CDR3 is CASSLGQGEGYGYTF. In DNA form, the CDR3 reads TGCGCCAGCAGCTTGGGACAGGGAGAGGGCTATGGCTACACCTTC. This chain joins TRBV5-1 and TRBJ1-2; 7 bases line up with TRBD1. V shed 0 bases and J 4 bases; nucleotides not matched to a gene: 6. Germline CDR1 and CDR2: SGHRS and YFSETQ. The CDR3 extends over 15 amino acids.

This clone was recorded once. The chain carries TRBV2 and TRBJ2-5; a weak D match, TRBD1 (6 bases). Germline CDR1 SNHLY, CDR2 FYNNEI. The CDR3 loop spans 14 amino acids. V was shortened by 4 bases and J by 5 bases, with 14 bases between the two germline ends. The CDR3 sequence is CASSVGAGEETQYF. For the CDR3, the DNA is TGTGCCAGCAGTGTGGGTGCAGGGGAGGAGACCCAGTACTTC.

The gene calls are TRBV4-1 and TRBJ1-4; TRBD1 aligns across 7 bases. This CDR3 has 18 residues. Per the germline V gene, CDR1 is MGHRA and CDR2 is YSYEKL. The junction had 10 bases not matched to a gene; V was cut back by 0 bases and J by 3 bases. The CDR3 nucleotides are TGCGCCAGCAGCCAAGATTTTTACAGGGGATCACCTAATGAAAAACTGTTTTTT. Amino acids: CASSQDFYRGSPNEKLFF.

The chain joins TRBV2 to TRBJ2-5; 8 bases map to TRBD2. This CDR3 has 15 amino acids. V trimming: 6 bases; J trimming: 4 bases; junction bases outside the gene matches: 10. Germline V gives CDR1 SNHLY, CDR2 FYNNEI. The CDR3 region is CASSPSAGGGETQYF. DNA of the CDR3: TGTGCCAGCAGCCCCTCTGCGGGGGGCGGAGAGACCCAGTACTTC. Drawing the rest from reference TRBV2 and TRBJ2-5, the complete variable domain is EPEVTQTPSHQVTQMGQEVILRCVPISNHLYFYWYRQILGQKVEFLVSFYNNEISEKSEIFDDQFSVERPDGSNFTLKIRSTKLEDSAMYFCASSPSAGGGETQYFGPGTRLLVL.

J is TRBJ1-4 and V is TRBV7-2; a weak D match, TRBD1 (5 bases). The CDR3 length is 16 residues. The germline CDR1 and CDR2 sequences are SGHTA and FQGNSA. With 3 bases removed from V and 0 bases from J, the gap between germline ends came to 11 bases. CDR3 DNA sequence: TGTGCCAGCAGCTTTGCAGGGTCTGCAACTAATGAAAAACTGTTTTTT. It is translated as CASSFAGSATNEKLFF.

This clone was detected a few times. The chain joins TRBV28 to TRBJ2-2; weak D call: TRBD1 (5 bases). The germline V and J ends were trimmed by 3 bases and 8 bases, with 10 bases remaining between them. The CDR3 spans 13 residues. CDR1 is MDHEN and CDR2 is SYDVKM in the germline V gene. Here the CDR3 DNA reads TGTGCCAGCAGTTTGGTAGGGGTTGGGGAGCTGTTTTTT. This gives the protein CASSLVGVGELFF.